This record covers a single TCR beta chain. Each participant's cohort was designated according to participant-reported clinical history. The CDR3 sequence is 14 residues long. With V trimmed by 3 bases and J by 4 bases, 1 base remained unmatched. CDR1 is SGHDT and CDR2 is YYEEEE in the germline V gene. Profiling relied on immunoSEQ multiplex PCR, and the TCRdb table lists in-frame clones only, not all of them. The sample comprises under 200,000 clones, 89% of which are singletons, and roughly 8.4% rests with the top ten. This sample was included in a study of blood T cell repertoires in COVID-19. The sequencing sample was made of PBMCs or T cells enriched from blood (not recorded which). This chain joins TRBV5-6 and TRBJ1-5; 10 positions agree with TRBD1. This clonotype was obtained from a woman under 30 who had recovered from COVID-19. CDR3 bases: TGTGCCAGCAGCTGGGGACAGGGGAATCAGCCCCAGCATTTT. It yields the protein CASSWGQGNQPQHF.